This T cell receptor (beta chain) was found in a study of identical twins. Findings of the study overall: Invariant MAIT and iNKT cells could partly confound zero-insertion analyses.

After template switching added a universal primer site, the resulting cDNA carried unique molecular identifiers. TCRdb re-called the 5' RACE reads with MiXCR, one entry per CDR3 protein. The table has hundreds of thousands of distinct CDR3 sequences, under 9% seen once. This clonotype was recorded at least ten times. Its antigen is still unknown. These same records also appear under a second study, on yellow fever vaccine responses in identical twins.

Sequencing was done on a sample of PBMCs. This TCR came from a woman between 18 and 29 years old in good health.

As DNA, the CDR3 is TGCGCCAGCAGCGTTGGTGGTACCACCGTTAACTACGAGCAGTACTTC. This sequence encodes CASSVGGTTVNYEQYF. The chain uses TRBV5-1 and TRBJ2-7; D unresolved. The V gene's germline CDR1 is SGHRS and CDR2 YFSETQ. V dropped 4 bases and J dropped 3 bases, with 20 bases sitting between them. The CDR3 contains 16 residues.